The next 27 T cell receptor beta chains were all read from a single sample in a study of CD8 T cells in Susac syndrome. It was with random hexamers that roughly 0.5 to 1 ug RNA was reverse transcribed. TCRdb fed the immunoSEQ multiplex PCR reads into MiXCR, producing one record per CDR3 protein. The sample lists roughly 120,000 distinct CDR3 sequences; about 92% were seen once. The sample consisted of CD4+ T cells from PBMCs. Source of these receptors: a human donor with multiple sclerosis.

The V and J genes are TRBV28 and TRBJ2-4; 7 nucleotides match TRBD1. Germline V gene lookup returns CDR1 MDHEN and CDR2 SYDVKM. This CDR3 is 12 amino acids long. The junction had 0 bases not matched to a gene; V was cut back by 4 bases and J by 6 bases. CDR3 region: CASSWDRNIQYF. Here the CDR3 DNA reads TGTGCCAGCAGTTGGGACAGAAACATTCAGTACTTC. The variable domain in full, with the rest retrieved from reference TRBV28 and TRBJ2-4, is DVKVTQSSRYLVKRTGEKVFLECVQDMDHENMFWYRQDPGLGLRLIYFSYDVKMKEKGDIPEGYSVSREKKERFSLILESASTNQTSMYLCASSWDRNIQYFGAGTRLSVL.

V gene TRBV5-1 combines with J gene TRBJ2-7; the match to TRBD1 covers 9 bases. After removal of 3 bases from V and 6 bases from J, the junction contained 4 bases not matched to a gene. Germline CDR1 is SGHRS and CDR2 is YFSETQ. The CDR3 runs 13 residues. The CDR3 region has the DNA TGCGCCAGCAGCTCTACAGGGGGCAGCGAGCAGTACTTC. This codes for CASSSTGGSEQYF.

The chain is built from TRBV29-1 and TRBJ2-7; possible D gene TRBD2, 5 bases. Trimming pared 4 bases from V and 0 bases from J, leaving 16 bases between. This CDR3 spans 15 amino acids. Germline CDR1 SQVTM, CDR2 ANQGSEA. CDR3 sequence: CSVGSAGYISYEQYF. Written as DNA, the CDR3 is TGCAGCGTTGGGTCCGCGGGCTACATCTCCTACGAGCAGTACTTC.

The chain recombines TRBV11-3 with TRBJ2-6; D is uncertain. Germline CDR1 reads SGHNT; CDR2 reads YENEEA. V was trimmed by 8 bases and J by 4 bases, leaving 9 bases between them. This CDR3 is built from 13 residues. DNA for the CDR3: TGTGCCAGCGGAGTCCCCGGGGCCAACGTCCTGACTTTC. Its translation: CASGVPGANVLTF.

The chain has TRBV30 and TRBJ2-1, with a weak D call TRBD2 (6 bases). The germline V gene has CDR1 GTSNPN and CDR2 SVGIG (reference sequence). Trimming stripped 3 bases from V and 14 bases from J, with 20 bases between. There are 13 residues in the CDR3. The CDR3 DNA reads TGTGCCTGGAGACAATCCGGGAGAGGGACGAAGTTCTTC. Protein product: CAWRQSGRGTKFF.

The V gene is TRBV13, the J gene TRBJ1-2, with D unclear. This CDR3 is built from 14 residues. Germline values: CDR1 PRHDT, CDR2 FYEKMQ (reference sequence). The ends were cut back, 5 bases at V and 6 bases at J, with 16 bases in the middle. As DNA, the CDR3 is TGTGCCAGCAGCCCCAGGAGGGCGGGGAATGGCTACACCTTC. Protein: CASSPRRAGNGYTF.

This chain links TRBV3-1 with TRBJ2-7; no definite D call. Per the germline V gene, CDR1 is LGHDT and CDR2 is YNNKEL (reference sequence). The CDR3 loop spans 13 amino acids. The V end lost 5 bases, the J end lost 0 bases, and 8 bases lay between the germline ends. CDR3 region: CASSRVNSYEQYF. The CDR3 nucleotides are TGTGCCAGCAGCAGGGTTAACTCCTACGAGCAGTACTTC.

This chain links TRBV9 with TRBJ2-6; possibly TRBD2 for D (5 bases). Germline lookup yields CDR1 SGDLS and CDR2 YYNGEE. V was trimmed by 2 bases and J by 2 bases, leaving 14 bases between them. There are 17 residues in the CDR3. CDR3 residues: CASSVPPEAAGANVLTF. The CDR3 DNA is TGTGCCAGCAGCGTTCCCCCGGAGGCTGCTGGGGCCAACGTCCTGACTTTC.

The chain joins TRBV6-5 to TRBJ1-1, with D maybe TRBD1 (5 bases). This CDR3 has 15 residues. The germline V and J ends were trimmed by 6 bases and 0 bases, with 14 bases remaining between them. Germline V gives CDR1 MNHEY, CDR2 SVGAGI. The chain's CDR3 is CASRGIQGLNTEAFF. For the CDR3, the DNA is TGTGCCAGCAGAGGAATCCAGGGACTGAACACTGAAGCTTTCTTT.

V gene TRBV5-6 combines with J gene TRBJ2-5; no firm D call. Germline CDR1 reads SGHDT; CDR2 reads YYEEEE. The germline V and J ends were trimmed by 1 base and 5 bases, with 21 bases remaining between them. The length of the CDR3 is 17 residues. The CDR3 DNA reads as TGTGCCAGCAGCTTGTCACCCGGGCGGTTAGGTCTGGAGACCCAGTACTTC. Protein product: CASSLSPGRLGLETQYF. The full variable domain, rest sourced from reference TRBV5-6 and TRBJ2-5, is DAGVTQSPTHLIKTRGQQVTLRCSPKSGHDTVSWYQQALGQGPQFIFQYYEEEERQRGNFPDRFSGHQFPNYSSELNVNALLLGDSALYLCASSLSPGRLGLETQYFGPGTRLLVL.

This clonotype was picked up a small number of times. The rearrangement links TRBV4-1 to TRBJ1-1; D gene ambiguous. V dropped 0 bases and J dropped 12 bases, with 20 bases sitting between them. Germline loops: CDR1 MGHRA, CDR2 YSYEKL. This CDR3 spans 15 amino acids. CDR3 residues: CASSQEGLSPALTFF. Here the CDR3 DNA reads TGCGCCAGCAGCCAAGAAGGGTTGTCGCCCGCCCTAACTTTCTTT.

The chain couples TRBV10-2 to TRBJ1-1; D uncertain. This CDR3 comprises 12 residues. Looked up from germline, CDR1 is WSHSY and CDR2 is SAAADI. The V and J ends lost 5 bases and 0 bases respectively, with 4 bases between them. CDR3 residues: CASSRMNTEAFF. CDR3 sequence (DNA): TGCGCCAGCAGTCGGATGAACACTGAAGCTTTCTTT.

J is TRBJ2-7 and V is TRBV7-9; D may be TRBD1 (7 bases). The CDR3 has 15 amino acids. V was shortened by 4 bases and J by 0 bases, with 13 bases between the two germline ends. CDR1 and CDR2 (germline): SEHNR, FQNEAQ (reference sequence). In DNA, the CDR3 is TGTGCCAGCAGCTACCGACAGGGACTCTCCTACGAGCAGTACTTC. Protein product: CASSYRQGLSYEQYF.

The CDR3, as DNA: TGCGCCAGCAGCCAAGTTTTGGCTAGCGGGGGGGCGGAGACCCAGTACTTC. This encodes CASSQVLASGGAETQYF. This chain links TRBV4-1 with TRBJ2-5, with 12 bases aligning to TRBD2. The V gene's germline CDR1 is MGHRA and CDR2 YSYEKL. This CDR3 comprises 17 residues. The trim removed 1 base at V and 5 bases at J, leaving 8 bases unmatched.

This chain joins TRBV11-2 and TRBJ1-2, with no clear D. The V and J ends lost 3 bases and 2 bases respectively, with 10 bases between them. The CDR3 spans 14 residues. Germline CDR1 SGHAT, CDR2 FQNNGV. This CDR3 is CASSLTGTNYGYTF. The CDR3 DNA follows: TGTGCCAGCAGCTTGACCGGAACCAACTATGGCTACACCTTC.

The V and J genes are TRBV5-6 and TRBJ2-1; D gene unclear. This CDR3 spans 16 amino acids. Germline CDR1 and CDR2: SGHDT and YYEEEE. V shed 1 base and J shed 0 bases, with 11 bases lying between them. CDR3 residues: CASSLLYRSSYNEQFF. CDR3 nucleotide sequence: TGTGCCAGCAGCTTGCTGTACAGAAGCTCCTACAATGAGCAGTTCTTC.

The chain couples TRBV19 to TRBJ2-1, with TRBD1 identical over 7 bases. The V and J ends lost 5 bases and 8 bases, in that order; junction bases with no gene match: 9. CDR1 and CDR2 (germline): LNHDA, SQIVND (reference sequence). The CDR3 totals 14 residues. CDR3 sequence (DNA): TGTGCCAGTAGTTCGCGACAGGGTGGTGATGAGCAGTTCTTC. Translated: CASSSRQGGDEQFF.

CDR3 sequence: CASSDHRDTYEQYF. DNA for the CDR3: TGTGCCAGCAGCGACCACAGGGACACCTACGAGCAGTACTTC. The gene calls are TRBV7-9 and TRBJ2-7; D may be TRBD1 (6 bases). The germline V and J ends were trimmed by 5 bases and 2 bases, with 13 bases remaining between them. The CDR3 is 14 residues long. Germline-derived CDR1 and CDR2 are SEHNR and FQNEAQ (reference sequence).

The CDR3 protein is CASSPTQQGLDGYTF. As DNA, the CDR3 is TGTGCCAGCTCCCCAACCCAACAGGGATTGGATGGCTACACCTTC. This chain links TRBV18 with TRBJ1-2; TRBD1 is a possible D gene (6 bases). CDR1 and CDR2 from the germline V gene are KGHSH and LQKENI. The CDR3 extends over 15 amino acids. V lost 6 bases to trimming and J lost 6 bases, with 20 bases between them.

The chain recombines TRBV5-4 with TRBJ2-1, with 7 nucleotides matching TRBD1. The CDR3 length is 15 residues. The germline gives CDR1 SGHNT, CDR2 YYREEE (reference sequence). Germline trimming cut 4 bases from V and 3 bases from J; bases unmatched to any gene: 7. The CDR3 coding sequence is TGTGCCAGCAGCGGTACAGGGGTAGGCTACAATGAGCAGTTCTTC. Protein sequence: CASSGTGVGYNEQFF.

The chain combines TRBV12-3 or TRBV12-4 with TRBJ2-7, with 8 bases lining up with TRBD1. J was trimmed by 6 bases and V by 5 bases; bases with no gene match: 3. The CDR3 spans 12 residues. CDR3 loop: CASSPQGGEQYF. As DNA, the CDR3 is TGTGCCAGCAGTCCACAGGGGGGCGAGCAGTACTTC.

The rearrangement joins TRBV12-3 or TRBV12-4 to TRBJ1-1, with D possibly TRBD1 on 5 matching bases. The ends were cut back, 7 bases at V and 0 bases at J, with 21 bases in the middle. This CDR3 comprises 17 residues. CDR3 region: CASNQRAPGPLNTEAFF. CDR3 nucleotide sequence: TGTGCCAGCAATCAACGAGCCCCAGGGCCCCTGAACACTGAAGCTTTCTTT.

This chain uses TRBV3-1 with TRBJ1-2; the D gene is possibly TRBD1 (6 bases). Trimming cost V 6 bases and J 4 bases, with 12 bases left between them. This CDR3 is 13 amino acids long. Germline CDR1 LGHDT, CDR2 YNNKEL (reference sequence). The CDR3 here is CASRATGSYGYTF. The CDR3 nucleotides read TGTGCCAGCAGGGCCACAGGGAGCTATGGCTACACCTTC. The full variable domain, with the rest looked up from reference TRBV3-1 and TRBJ1-2, is DTAVSQTPKYLVTQMGNDKSIKCEQNLGHDTMYWYKQDSKKFLKIMFSYNNKELIINETVPNRFSPKSPDKAHLNLHINSLELGDSAVYFCASRATGSYGYTFGSGTRLTVV.

The CDR3 coding sequence is TGTGCCAGTAGAACGGGGGGAGGGACTGAAGCTTTCTTT. Amino acid sequence: CASRTGGGTEAFF. The rearrangement uses TRBV19 and TRBJ1-1; possible D gene TRBD1, 5 bases. The V end was cut by 6 bases, the J end by 5 bases, with 13 bases between. CDR1 LNHDA and CDR2 SQIVND come from the germline V gene (reference sequence). This CDR3 contains 13 residues.

The chain links TRBV5-6 to TRBJ1-1, with D possibly being TRBD1 (5 bases). Trimming shortened V by 3 bases and J by 0 bases, and 15 bases separated the two germline ends. The germline CDR1 and CDR2 sequences are SGHDT and YYEEEE. This CDR3 is built from 16 residues. Here the CDR3 reads CASSSTLKGMNTEAFF. DNA for the CDR3: TGTGCCAGCAGCTCAACTCTTAAGGGGATGAACACTGAAGCTTTCTTT.

The genes are TRBV6-2 or TRBV6-3 and TRBJ1-6; no definite D call. The CDR3 has 14 amino acids. V lost 8 bases and J 0 bases, leaving 8 bases between the germline ends. Germline V gene lookup returns CDR1 MNHEY and CDR2 SVGEGT. Here the CDR3 reads CASGVASYNSPLHF. CDR3 bases: TGTGCCAGCGGCGTGGCCTCCTATAATTCACCCCTCCACTTT.

V is TRBV12-3 or TRBV12-4 and J is TRBJ2-7, with 10 nucleotides matching TRBD1. The CDR3 has 14 residues. Unmatched junction bases numbered 8, after V lost 6 bases and J lost 6 bases. CDR3 residues: CASRQTGGLGEQYF. CDR3 bases: TGTGCCAGCAGACAGACAGGGGGCTTGGGCGAGCAGTACTTC.